This T cell receptor beta chain was retrieved from a study of cytomegalovirus exposure and HLA in healthy donors. Study-wide results and caveats: TCR beta sequences reportedly predicted most subjects' HLA-A and HLA-B alleles accurately.

The study ran its PCR with 60 Vbeta and 13 Jbeta primers. This table comes from immunoSEQ multiplex PCR, and its TCRdb copy is limited to in-frame clones, with some not included. The sample yields roughly 200,000 clones, over 75% seen once. Trimming left V 3 bases short and J 1 base short, with 11 bases between. The CDR3 loop spans 15 amino acids. Germline CDR1 is MRHNA and CDR2 is SNTAGT. Comments on this clone: What it binds is not known.

The TCR comes from a woman aged 25-40 years in good health and CMV-seronegative. The chain recombines TRBV6-4 with TRBJ2-3; maybe TRBD2 (7 bases). Sequenced: PBMCs. The CDR3 loop is CASSEGGLRTDTQYF. The CDR3 DNA reads TGTGCCAGCAGTGAAGGGGGACTACGCACAGATACGCAGTATTTT.